Presented here are 4 T cell receptor beta chains from one specimen sequenced in a study of cytomegalovirus exposure and HLA in healthy donors. Both 60 Vbeta primers and 13 Jbeta primers went into the PCR. Libraries were prepared by immunoSEQ multiplex PCR; TCRdb keeps only in-frame clonotypes and omits some of them. The sample has 120,000 to 150,000 clones, 73% seen once. Sample: PBMCs. Receptor source: a woman aged 40 to 50 in good health and CMV-seronegative.

This chain links TRBV7-8 with TRBJ2-7; 7 positions match TRBD1. Germline V gene lookup returns CDR1 SGHVS and CDR2 FQNEAQ. V trimming: 1 base; J trimming: 1 base; junction bases outside the gene matches: 4. This CDR3 is 15 amino acids long. The CDR3 nucleotides are TGTGCCAGCAGCTTAGGAAGCAGGGGGTCCTACGAGCAGTACTTC. This codes for CASSLGSRGSYEQYF.

J is TRBJ1-1 and V is TRBV7-9; D is possibly TRBD1 (6 bases). The CDR3 consists of 13 residues. The V gene lost 1 base and the J gene lost 5 bases, with 8 bases spanning the gap. Germline CDR1 is SEHNR and CDR2 is FQNEAQ (reference sequence). The CDR3 DNA reads as TGTGCCAGCAGCTTAGAGGGGACAACTGAAGCTTTCTTT. Residues: CASSLEGTTEAFF.

V and J are TRBV29-1 and TRBJ2-7; 7 bases agree with TRBD1. Germline assignment: CDR1 SQVTM and CDR2 ANQGSEA. CDR3 length: 11 amino acids. Germline trimming cut 6 bases from V and 6 bases from J; bases unmatched to any gene: 5. The CDR3 sequence is CSVATGSEQYV. The CDR3 DNA follows: TGCAGCGTCGCGACAGGGTCCGAGCAGTACGTC.

J is TRBJ2-2 and V is TRBV10-2, with 9 bases aligning to TRBD1. Germline assignment: CDR1 WSHSY and CDR2 SAAADI. The CDR3 runs 13 residues. The V and J ends lost 10 bases and 5 bases, in that order; junction bases with no gene match: 5. CDR3 amino acids: CATQGARTGELFF. The CDR3 DNA reads TGCGCCACACAGGGGGCGAGGACCGGGGAGCTGTTTTTT.